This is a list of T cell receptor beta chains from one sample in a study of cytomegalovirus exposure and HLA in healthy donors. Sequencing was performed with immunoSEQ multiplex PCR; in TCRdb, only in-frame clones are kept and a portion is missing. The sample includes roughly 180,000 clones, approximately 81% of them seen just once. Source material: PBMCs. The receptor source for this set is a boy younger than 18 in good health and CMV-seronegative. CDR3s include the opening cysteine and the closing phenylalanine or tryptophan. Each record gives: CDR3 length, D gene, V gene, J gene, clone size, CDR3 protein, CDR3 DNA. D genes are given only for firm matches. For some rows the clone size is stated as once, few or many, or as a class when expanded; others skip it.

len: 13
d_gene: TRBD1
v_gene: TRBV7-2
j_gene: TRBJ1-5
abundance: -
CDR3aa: CASSRTGFQPQHF
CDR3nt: TGTGCCAGCAGCCGGACAGGGTTCCAGCCCCAGCATTTT

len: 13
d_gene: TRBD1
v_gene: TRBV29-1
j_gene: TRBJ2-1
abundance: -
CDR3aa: CSVGDRGFLGQFF
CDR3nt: TGCAGCGTTGGGGACAGGGGGTTTTTGGGGCAGTTCTTC

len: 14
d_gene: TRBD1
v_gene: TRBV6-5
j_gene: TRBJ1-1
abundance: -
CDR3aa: CASSYSGGFSVAFF
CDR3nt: TGTGCCAGCAGTTATTCAGGGGGCTTCTCTGTAGCTTTCTTT

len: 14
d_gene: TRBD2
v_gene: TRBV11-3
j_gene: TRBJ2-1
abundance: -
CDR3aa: CASKLAGDNNEQFF
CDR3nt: TGTGCCAGCAAACTAGCGGGAGACAACAATGAGCAGTTCTTC

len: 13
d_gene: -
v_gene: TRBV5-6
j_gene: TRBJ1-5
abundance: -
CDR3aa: CASSLAGDQPQHF
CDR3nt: TGTGCCAGCAGCTTGGCGGGGGATCAGCCCCAGCATTTT

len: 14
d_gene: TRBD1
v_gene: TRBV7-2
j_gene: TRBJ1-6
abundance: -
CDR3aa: CASRTTVGQGILHF
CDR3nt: TGTGCCAGCAGGACTACCGTCGGACAGGGGATCCTCCACTTT

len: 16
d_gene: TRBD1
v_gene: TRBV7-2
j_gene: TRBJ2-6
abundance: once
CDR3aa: CASSEQGAYGANVLTF
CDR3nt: TGTGCCAGCAGCGAACAGGGGGCATATGGGGCCAACGTCCTGACTTTC

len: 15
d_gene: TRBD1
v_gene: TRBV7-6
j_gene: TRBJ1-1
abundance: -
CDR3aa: CASSFRTGWGTEAFF
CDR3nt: TGTGCCAGCAGCTTTCGGACAGGGTGGGGAACTGAAGCTTTCTTT

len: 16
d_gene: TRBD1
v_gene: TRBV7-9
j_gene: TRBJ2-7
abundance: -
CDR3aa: CASSSNGQGVPYEQYF
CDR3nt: TGTGCCAGCAGCTCAAACGGACAGGGCGTCCCTTACGAGCAGTACTTC

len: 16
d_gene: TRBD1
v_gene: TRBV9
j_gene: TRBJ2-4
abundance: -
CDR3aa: CASSATQGQGVHIQYF
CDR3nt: TGTGCCAGCAGCGCTACACAGGGCCAGGGGGTACACATTCAGTACTTC

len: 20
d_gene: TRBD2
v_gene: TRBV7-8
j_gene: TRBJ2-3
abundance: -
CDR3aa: CASRDDGGGRRIRRTDTQYF
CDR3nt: TGTGCCAGCAGGGACGATGGGGGAGGGCGACGTATTAGGCGGACAGATACGCAGTATTTT

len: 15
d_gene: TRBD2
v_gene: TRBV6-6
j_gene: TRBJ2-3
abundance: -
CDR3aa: CASSYTAGGPDTQYF
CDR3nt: TGTGCCAGCAGTTACACAGCGGGGGGGCCAGATACGCAGTATTTT

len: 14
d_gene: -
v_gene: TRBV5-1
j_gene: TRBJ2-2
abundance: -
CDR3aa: CASSLVSVTGELFF
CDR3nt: TGCGCCAGCAGCTTGGTGTCCGTCACCGGGGAGCTGTTTTTT

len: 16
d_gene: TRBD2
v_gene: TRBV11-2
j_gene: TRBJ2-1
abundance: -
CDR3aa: CARTRLAGGPGNEQFF
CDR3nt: TGTGCCAGAACCCGACTAGCGGGGGGGCCGGGCAATGAGCAGTTCTTC

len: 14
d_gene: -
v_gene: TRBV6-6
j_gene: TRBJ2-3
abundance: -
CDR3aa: CASSYRTAADTQYF
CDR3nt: TGTGCCAGCAGTTACAGGACTGCCGCGGATACGCAGTATTTT

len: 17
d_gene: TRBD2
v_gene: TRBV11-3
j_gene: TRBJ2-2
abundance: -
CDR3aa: CASSLKRGPRLTGELFF
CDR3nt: TGTGCCAGCAGCTTAAAGCGGGGACCCAGGTTGACCGGGGAGCTGTTTTTT

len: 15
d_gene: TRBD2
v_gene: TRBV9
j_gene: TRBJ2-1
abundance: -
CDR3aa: CASSRAGAGYNEQFF
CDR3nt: TGTGCCAGCAGCAGAGCGGGAGCCGGCTACAATGAGCAGTTCTTC

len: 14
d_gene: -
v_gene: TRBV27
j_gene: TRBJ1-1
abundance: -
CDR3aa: CASSLRGLTNEAFF
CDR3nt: TGTGCCAGCAGTTTACGCGGACTGACTAATGAAGCTTTCTTT

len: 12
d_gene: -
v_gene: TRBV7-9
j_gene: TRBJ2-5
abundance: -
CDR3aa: CASSLRGETQYF
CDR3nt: TGTGCCAGCAGCCTGAGGGGGGAGACCCAGTACTTC

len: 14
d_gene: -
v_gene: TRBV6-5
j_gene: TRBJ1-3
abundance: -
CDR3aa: CATLGGAGGNTIYF
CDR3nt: TGTGCCACGCTAGGGGGGGCTGGTGGAAACACCATATATTTT

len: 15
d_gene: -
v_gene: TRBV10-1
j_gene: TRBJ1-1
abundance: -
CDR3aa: CAAPVEANMNTEAFF
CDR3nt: TGCGCCGCCCCAGTAGAGGCAAACATGAACACTGAAGCTTTCTTT

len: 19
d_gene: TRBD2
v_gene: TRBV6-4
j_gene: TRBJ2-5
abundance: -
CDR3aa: CASSHIGLAGGPFRETQYF
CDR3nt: TGTGCCAGCAGTCACATCGGACTAGCGGGAGGGCCTTTCCGAGAGACCCAGTACTTC

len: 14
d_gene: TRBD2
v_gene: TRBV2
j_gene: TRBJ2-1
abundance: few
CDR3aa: CALGPLAGGGEQFF
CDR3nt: TGTGCCCTGGGGCCGCTAGCGGGAGGCGGGGAGCAGTTCTTC

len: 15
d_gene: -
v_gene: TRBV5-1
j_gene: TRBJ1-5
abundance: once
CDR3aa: CASSPGGQGNQPQHF
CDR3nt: TGCGCCAGCAGCCCCGGGGGTCAAGGCAATCAGCCCCAGCATTTT

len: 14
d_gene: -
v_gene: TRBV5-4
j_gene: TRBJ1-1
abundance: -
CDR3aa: CASSYNRANTEAFF
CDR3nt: TGTGCCAGCAGCTACAACAGGGCGAACACTGAAGCTTTCTTT

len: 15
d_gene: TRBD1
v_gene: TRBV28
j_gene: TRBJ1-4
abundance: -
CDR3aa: CASSLPGTENEKLFF
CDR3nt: TGTGCCAGCAGTTTACCCGGGACAGAGAATGAAAAACTGTTTTTT

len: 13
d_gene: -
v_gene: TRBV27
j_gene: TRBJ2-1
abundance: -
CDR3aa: CASKGQGYNEQFF
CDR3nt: TGTGCCAGCAAGGGGCAGGGGTACAATGAGCAGTTCTTC